The clone carrying this T cell receptor beta chain was detected many times. These data are taken from a study of technical replicates of blood from a few donors. Method: immunoSEQ multiplex PCR; TCRdb's copy keeps in-frame clones and lacks some. In the table there are under 110,000 clones, 96% of which are singletons. This CDR3 contains 15 residues. V was clipped by 0 bases and J by 5 bases, with 13 bases between them. Germline V gene sequence: CDR1 LGHNT, CDR2 FRNRAP. V usage is TRBV12-5 and J usage is TRBJ1-2; no definite D call. The sequencing input was T cells isolated from PBMCs. The receptor comes from a human donor in good health. The CDR3 loop is CASGLVSRHSYGYTF. In nucleotides, the CDR3 is TGTGCTAGTGGTTTGGTATCGCGACATTCTTATGGCTACACCTTC.